The sequence of this T cell receptor beta chain was determined in a study of blood T cell repertoires in COVID-19 (dated by TCRdb to 2018 to 2021). For the study in its entirety: Collaborator samples came from the United States, Italy and Spain and covered acute and convalescent phases of COVID-19. Sample metadata almost always included a de-identified subject ID, COVID-19 status, age in years and sex. The samples were drawn from the first 160 participants of the ongoing ImmuneRACE study and from 950 to 1,500 subjects provided by 6 global collaborators. The repertoires were made available in a free public database intended to serve as a resource for research on the immune response to SARS-CoV-2. The material from the prospective study consisted of cDNA or gDNA derived from T cells, B-cell-depleted T cells, or PBMCs. Where HLA class I and class II types were available, the types were taken from metadata supplied by the sample provider, not from assay-based typing. Deeply sampled blood TCRbeta repertoires from subjects exposed to, actively infected with, or recovered from COVID-19 were included in the dataset.

In regard to this clone: Its specific antigen is unknown. No clone much larger than this one lies a single base away; base qualities are absent.

Results and caveats for the whole study, not just this receptor: The amount of clinical and demographic metadata varied by source and participant and was provided uncurated.

Including cysteine and phenylalanine, the CDR3 has 15 amino acids. Just CDR3 DNA is preserved here, 45 bases in frame from base 1. Relative to germline, V is 2 bases shorter and J is 0 bases shorter, with 8 bases between their ends. Sequences MDHEN (CDR1) and SYDVKM (CDR2) are obtained from the germline V gene. Samples from volunteer blood donors who had recovered from COVID-19 were contributed by a second Seattle source. The collaborating institutions used their own protocols to collect whole blood in K2EDTA tubes. For TCRbeta analysis, collaborator samples were shipped as frozen whole blood, as isolated PBMCs, or as DNA extracted from either sample type. TCRbeta CDR3 regions were amplified from genomic DNA by means of the immunoSEQ Assay, a bias-controlled multiplex PCR. Per the original workflow: The number of nucleated cells in each sample was estimated by amplification of reference gene primers within the assay. To quantify the absolute abundance of each unique TCRbeta CDR3 rearrangement, sequence reads were collapsed and filtered. Productive Simpson clonality was computed per sample as the square root of Simpson's diversity index over productive rearrangements. Held by TCRdb, this immuneACCESS table contains in-frame sequences only and omits some clones. Under half of the omission traces to an unresolved V gene where checked; the cause of the rest is unknown. Clone size and V and J calls were adopted from that table, with D and trimming inferred from the DNA. The sample records about 340,000 clones, more than 75% of which are singletons. The ten largest make up around 3.3% of the sample.

The chain is encoded by TRBV28 joined to TRBJ2-4; the D gene cannot be named for sure. This receptor was obtained from a young woman who had recovered from COVID-19. Sample: peripheral blood. The DNA sequence reads TGTGCCAGCAGTTTAGGCAGACTAGCCAAAAACATTCAGTACTTC. Its protein product is CASSLGRLAKNIQYF.